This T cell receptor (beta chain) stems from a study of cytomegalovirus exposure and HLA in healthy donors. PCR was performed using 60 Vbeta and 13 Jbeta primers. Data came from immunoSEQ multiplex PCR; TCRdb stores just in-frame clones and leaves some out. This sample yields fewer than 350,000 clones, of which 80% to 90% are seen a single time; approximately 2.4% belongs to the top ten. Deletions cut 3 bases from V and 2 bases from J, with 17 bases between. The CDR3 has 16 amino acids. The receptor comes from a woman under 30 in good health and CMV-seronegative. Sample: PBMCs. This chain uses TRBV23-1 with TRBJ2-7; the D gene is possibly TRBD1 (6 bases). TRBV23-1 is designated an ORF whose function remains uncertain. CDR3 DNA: TGCGCCAGCAGTCACCCCGGGACACATCTAGCCTACGAGCAGTACTTC. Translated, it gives CASSHPGTHLAYEQYF.